These T cell receptor beta chains were read from a single sample in a study of T-cell reconstitution after alpha-beta-depleted transplantation in children. TCRdb re-analysed the PCR reads in MiXCR, keeping a single row per CDR3 protein. This sample has under 20,000 distinct CDR3 sequences; around 12% occur once, and the top ten carry about 71%. The sample was PBMCs, mostly from graft donor cells, taken 180 days after TCRalphabeta/CD19-depleted stem cell transplant. The receptors were sampled from a boy under three years old who had a stem cell transplant for Wiskott-Aldrich syndrome, so the T cells may come from the graft donor. CDR3s include the opening cysteine and the closing phenylalanine or tryptophan. Each record gives: clone size, V gene, J gene, D gene, CDR3 protein, CDR3 DNA. D genes are given only for firm matches. The size field is filled for only some rows; it gives once, few, many or a size class.

abundance: many; v_gene: TRBV15; j_gene: TRBJ1-5; d_gene: NA; CDR3aa: CATSLLGESNQPQHF; CDR3nt: TGTGCCACCAGCCTCCTAGGGGAAAGCAATCAGCCCCAGCATTTT
abundance: many; v_gene: TRBV10-3; j_gene: TRBJ2-7; d_gene: NA; CDR3aa: CAISEGDRSSYEQYF; CDR3nt: TGTGCCATCAGTGAGGGAGACAGGTCTTCCTACGAGCAGTACTTC
abundance: few; v_gene: TRBV5-4; j_gene: TRBJ2-5; d_gene: NA; CDR3aa: CASSLLQRGGSQYF; CDR3nt: TGTGCCAGCAGCTTACTGCAGAGGGGGGGGTCCCAGTACTTC
abundance: NA; v_gene: TRBV5-1; j_gene: TRBJ2-3; d_gene: TRBD2; CDR3aa: CASSPPLAASTDTQYF; CDR3nt: TGCGCCAGCAGTCCCCCACTAGCGGCTAGCACAGATACGCAGTATTTT
abundance: few; v_gene: TRBV6-5; j_gene: TRBJ1-6; d_gene: NA; CDR3aa: CASSYSDGVNSPLHF; CDR3nt: TGTGCCAGCAGTTACTCCGACGGAGTTAATTCACCCCTCCACTTT
abundance: many; v_gene: TRBV5-1; j_gene: TRBJ2-5; d_gene: NA; CDR3aa: CASSLGVGETQYF; CDR3nt: TGCGCCAGCAGCCTCGGGGTGGGAGAGACCCAGTACTTC
abundance: few; v_gene: TRBV7-9; j_gene: TRBJ2-1; d_gene: NA; CDR3aa: CASSLGFAYNEQFF; CDR3nt: TGTGCCAGCAGCTTGGGCTTTGCCTACAATGAGCAGTTCTTC
abundance: few; v_gene: TRBV5-4; j_gene: TRBJ1-6; d_gene: NA; CDR3aa: CASSLVGTLNSPLHF; CDR3nt: TGTGCCAGCAGCTTGGTCGGGACTCTGAATTCACCCCTCCACTTT
abundance: few; v_gene: TRBV7-8; j_gene: TRBJ1-5; d_gene: NA; CDR3aa: CASSLAHRDQPQHF; CDR3nt: TGTGCCAGCAGCTTAGCTCATCGAGATCAGCCCCAGCATTTT
abundance: many; v_gene: TRBV12-3/TRBV12-4; j_gene: TRBJ2-7; d_gene: NA; CDR3aa: CASSLAPKEQYF; CDR3nt: TGTGCCAGCAGTTTAGCCCCTAAGGAGCAGTACTTC
abundance: NA; v_gene: TRBV30; j_gene: TRBJ2-1; d_gene: NA; CDR3aa: CAWRQGLVEQFF; CDR3nt: TGTGCCTGGAGGCAGGGTTTGGTTGAGCAGTTCTTC
abundance: few; v_gene: TRBV6-5; j_gene: TRBJ1-5; d_gene: NA; CDR3aa: CASSFSQGENQPQHF; CDR3nt: TGTGCCAGCAGTTTCTCCCAGGGAGAAAATCAGCCCCAGCATTTT
abundance: few; v_gene: TRBV5-5; j_gene: TRBJ2-6; d_gene: NA; CDR3aa: CASSLRMGRGSGANVLTF; CDR3nt: TGTGCCAGCAGCTTGAGGATGGGACGAGGCTCTGGGGCCAACGTCCTGACTTTC
abundance: NA; v_gene: TRBV4-2; j_gene: TRBJ2-5; d_gene: NA; CDR3aa: CASSQSRAETQYF; CDR3nt: TGTGCCAGCAGCCAGTCCAGGGCCGAGACCCAGTACTTC
abundance: NA; v_gene: TRBV12-3/TRBV12-4; j_gene: TRBJ1-1; d_gene: NA; CDR3aa: CASSPGLNTEAFF; CDR3nt: TGTGCCAGCAGTCCCGGCCTGAACACTGAAGCTTTCTTT
abundance: NA; v_gene: TRBV29-1; j_gene: TRBJ1-5; d_gene: NA; CDR3aa: CSVRQGNQPQHF; CDR3nt: TGCAGCGTTCGACAGGGCAATCAGCCCCAGCATTTT
abundance: NA; v_gene: TRBV7-2; j_gene: TRBJ2-4; d_gene: NA; CDR3aa: CASSSENIQYF; CDR3nt: TGTGCCAGCAGCTCGGAAAACATTCAGTACTTC
abundance: many; v_gene: TRBV5-1; j_gene: TRBJ1-1; d_gene: TRBD1; CDR3aa: CASSLRTGFGEAFF; CDR3nt: TGCGCCAGCAGCTTACGGACAGGGTTTGGTGAAGCTTTCTTT
abundance: many; v_gene: TRBV6-5; j_gene: TRBJ2-2; d_gene: TRBD2; CDR3aa: CASSYSWGGANTGELFF; CDR3nt: TGTGCCAGCAGTTACTCGTGGGGGGGGGCGAACACCGGGGAGCTGTTTTTT
abundance: few; v_gene: TRBV19; j_gene: TRBJ2-3; d_gene: TRBD2; CDR3aa: CASSTERAGVGADTQYF; CDR3nt: TGTGCCAGTAGTACAGAGAGAGCGGGAGTTGGGGCAGATACGCAGTATTTT
abundance: many; v_gene: TRBV11-1; j_gene: TRBJ2-2; d_gene: TRBD2; CDR3aa: CASRIATGASGIYTGELFF; CDR3nt: TGTGCCAGCCGAATAGCGACGGGCGCTAGCGGGATTTACACCGGGGAGCTGTTTTTT
abundance: NA; v_gene: TRBV27; j_gene: TRBJ1-4; d_gene: TRBD1; CDR3aa: CASSHRDRGREKLFF; CDR3nt: TGTGCCAGCAGCCATAGAGACAGGGGTCGTGAAAAACTGTTTTTT
abundance: few; v_gene: TRBV7-2; j_gene: TRBJ1-6; d_gene: NA; CDR3aa: CASSLAPGRHNSPLHF; CDR3nt: TGTGCCAGCAGCTTAGCGCCGGGACGGCATAATTCACCCCTCCACTTT
abundance: NA; v_gene: TRBV6-1; j_gene: TRBJ2-3; d_gene: TRBD2; CDR3aa: CASTQRTSSDTQYF; CDR3nt: TGTGCCAGCACCCAAAGGACTAGTTCAGATACGCAGTATTTT
abundance: many; v_gene: TRBV7-9; j_gene: TRBJ2-1; d_gene: TRBD2; CDR3aa: CASSLDGRGGNEQFF; CDR3nt: TGTGCCAGCAGCTTGGATGGACGGGGGGGCAATGAGCAGTTCTTC
abundance: NA; v_gene: TRBV5-5; j_gene: TRBJ1-2; d_gene: TRBD1; CDR3aa: CASSLWTAGGRGYTF; CDR3nt: TGTGCCAGCAGCTTGTGGACGGCAGGGGGTCGGGGCTACACCTTC
abundance: few; v_gene: TRBV20-1; j_gene: TRBJ2-1; d_gene: TRBD2; CDR3aa: CSARDPASGTYNEQFF; CDR3nt: TGCAGTGCTAGAGATCCGGCTAGCGGGACCTACAATGAGCAGTTCTTC
abundance: many; v_gene: TRBV5-6; j_gene: TRBJ1-1; d_gene: NA; CDR3aa: CASSWGAENTEAFF; CDR3nt: TGTGCCAGCAGCTGGGGAGCAGAGAACACTGAAGCTTTCTTT
abundance: medium-sized; v_gene: TRBV5-5; j_gene: TRBJ1-4; d_gene: NA; CDR3aa: CASSFGHATNEKLFF; CDR3nt: TGTGCCAGCAGCTTTGGCCACGCAACTAATGAAAAACTGTTTTTT
abundance: NA; v_gene: TRBV6-5; j_gene: TRBJ2-7; d_gene: NA; CDR3aa: CASSYQGGDSSYEQYF; CDR3nt: TGTGCCAGCAGTTACCAGGGCGGGGACAGCTCCTACGAGCAGTACTTC
abundance: medium-sized; v_gene: TRBV24-1; j_gene: TRBJ2-5; d_gene: NA; CDR3aa: CATSEPGGQETQYF; CDR3nt: TGTGCCACCAGTGAACCCGGAGGACAAGAGACCCAGTACTTC
abundance: many; v_gene: TRBV7-2; j_gene: TRBJ2-3; d_gene: TRBD1; CDR3aa: CASRLQGGMSTDTQYF; CDR3nt: TGTGCCAGCAGACTCCAAGGGGGCATGAGCACAGATACGCAGTATTTT
abundance: few; v_gene: TRBV6-5; j_gene: TRBJ1-1; d_gene: NA; CDR3aa: CASSYSRAPEGTEAFF; CDR3nt: TGTGCCAGCAGTTATAGTCGGGCCCCCGAGGGGACTGAAGCTTTCTTT
abundance: many; v_gene: TRBV11-2; j_gene: TRBJ2-7; d_gene: TRBD1; CDR3aa: CASSSSGTGSYEQYF; CDR3nt: TGTGCCAGCAGCTCCTCCGGGACAGGAAGCTACGAGCAGTACTTC
abundance: NA; v_gene: TRBV5-1; j_gene: TRBJ2-1; d_gene: NA; CDR3aa: CASSPGVGGNEQFF; CDR3nt: TGCGCCAGCAGTCCCGGGGTTGGAGGGAATGAGCAGTTCTTC
abundance: many; v_gene: TRBV15; j_gene: TRBJ2-7; d_gene: NA; CDR3aa: CATSRVAAGEQYF; CDR3nt: TGTGCCACCAGCAGAGTGGCGGCGGGCGAGCAGTACTTC
abundance: NA; v_gene: TRBV5-1; j_gene: TRBJ1-6; d_gene: NA; CDR3aa: CASSLENGYNSPLHF; CDR3nt: TGCGCCAGCAGCTTGGAAAACGGGTATAATTCACCCCTCCACTTT
abundance: NA; v_gene: TRBV5-1; j_gene: TRBJ2-3; d_gene: NA; CDR3aa: CASSLAPASTDTQYF; CDR3nt: TGCGCCAGCAGCTTGGCCCCCGCCAGCACAGATACGCAGTATTTT
abundance: few; v_gene: TRBV5-4; j_gene: TRBJ2-2; d_gene: NA; CDR3aa: CASSLEGVITGELFF; CDR3nt: TGTGCCAGCAGCTTGGAGGGCGTAATCACCGGGGAGCTGTTTTTT
abundance: few; v_gene: TRBV29-1; j_gene: TRBJ2-3; d_gene: NA; CDR3aa: CSVAPVSTDTQYF; CDR3nt: TGCAGCGTTGCCCCTGTAAGCACAGATACGCAGTATTTT
abundance: many; v_gene: TRBV29-1; j_gene: TRBJ2-3; d_gene: TRBD2; CDR3aa: CSVELPYKISRRDYHTDTQYF; CDR3nt: TGCAGCGTTGAACTCCCTTACAAAATTTCGAGGCGGGACTATCACACAGATACGCAGTATTTT
abundance: NA; v_gene: TRBV11-2; j_gene: TRBJ2-7; d_gene: TRBD2; CDR3aa: CASSLGLAGGYEQYF; CDR3nt: TGTGCCAGCAGCTTAGGACTAGCGGGAGGTTACGAGCAGTACTTC
abundance: NA; v_gene: TRBV20-1; j_gene: TRBJ2-2; d_gene: NA; CDR3aa: CSARPGLHTGELFF; CDR3nt: TGCAGTGCTAGACCGGGACTTCACACCGGGGAGCTGTTTTTT
abundance: many; v_gene: TRBV29-1; j_gene: TRBJ1-6; d_gene: NA; CDR3aa: CSAQQGGNSPLHF; CDR3nt: TGCAGCGCCCAACAGGGAGGCAATTCACCCCTCCACTTT
abundance: few; v_gene: TRBV20-1; j_gene: TRBJ2-7; d_gene: TRBD2; CDR3aa: CSALRTSYEQYF; CDR3nt: TGCAGTGCTCTGCGGACTAGCTACGAGCAGTACTTC
abundance: many; v_gene: TRBV20-1; j_gene: TRBJ2-2; d_gene: NA; CDR3aa: CSARAFANTGELFF; CDR3nt: TGCAGTGCTAGGGCTTTCGCGAACACCGGGGAGCTGTTTTTT
abundance: NA; v_gene: TRBV6-1; j_gene: TRBJ1-5; d_gene: NA; CDR3aa: CASRGGLEAQHF; CDR3nt: TGTGCCAGCCGCGGGGGCCTGGAAGCCCAGCATTTT
abundance: NA; v_gene: TRBV5-1; j_gene: TRBJ1-1; d_gene: TRBD1; CDR3aa: CASSPGTEFTEAFF; CDR3nt: TGCGCCAGCAGCCCAGGGACAGAGTTTACTGAAGCTTTCTTT
abundance: few; v_gene: TRBV6-2/TRBV6-3; j_gene: TRBJ2-2; d_gene: TRBD2; CDR3aa: CASSYVIAGGTGELFF; CDR3nt: TGTGCCAGCAGTTATGTGATAGCGGGAGGCACCGGGGAGCTGTTTTTT
abundance: NA; v_gene: TRBV2; j_gene: TRBJ1-1; d_gene: NA; CDR3aa: CASSDEKYMDTEAFF; CDR3nt: TGTGCCAGCAGTGATGAAAAGTACATGGACACTGAAGCTTTCTTT
abundance: few; v_gene: TRBV5-1; j_gene: TRBJ1-6; d_gene: TRBD1; CDR3aa: CASSRAGTGWNSPLHF; CDR3nt: TGCGCCAGCAGCCGAGCCGGGACAGGGTGGAATTCACCCCTCCACTTT